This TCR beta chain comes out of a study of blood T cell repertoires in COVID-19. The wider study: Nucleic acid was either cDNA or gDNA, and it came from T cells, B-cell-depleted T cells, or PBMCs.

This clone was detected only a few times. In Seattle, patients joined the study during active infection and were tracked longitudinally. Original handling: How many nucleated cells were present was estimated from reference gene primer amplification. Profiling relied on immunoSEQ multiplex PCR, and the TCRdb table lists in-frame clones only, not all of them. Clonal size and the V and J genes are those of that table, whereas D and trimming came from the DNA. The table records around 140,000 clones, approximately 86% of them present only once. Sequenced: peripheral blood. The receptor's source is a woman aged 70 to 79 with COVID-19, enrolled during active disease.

In DNA form, the CDR3 reads TGCGCCAGCAGCCAAGATGGGCCCGGGGGAGGGAGCAATCAGCCCCAGCATTTT. The encoded protein is CASSQDGPGGGSNQPQHF. The chain recombines TRBV4-1 with TRBJ1-5; weak D call: TRBD1 (5 bases). Trimming shortened V by 0 bases and J by 1 base, and 16 bases separated the two germline ends. The CDR3 runs 18 residues. CDR1 MGHRA and CDR2 YSYEKL come from the germline V gene.